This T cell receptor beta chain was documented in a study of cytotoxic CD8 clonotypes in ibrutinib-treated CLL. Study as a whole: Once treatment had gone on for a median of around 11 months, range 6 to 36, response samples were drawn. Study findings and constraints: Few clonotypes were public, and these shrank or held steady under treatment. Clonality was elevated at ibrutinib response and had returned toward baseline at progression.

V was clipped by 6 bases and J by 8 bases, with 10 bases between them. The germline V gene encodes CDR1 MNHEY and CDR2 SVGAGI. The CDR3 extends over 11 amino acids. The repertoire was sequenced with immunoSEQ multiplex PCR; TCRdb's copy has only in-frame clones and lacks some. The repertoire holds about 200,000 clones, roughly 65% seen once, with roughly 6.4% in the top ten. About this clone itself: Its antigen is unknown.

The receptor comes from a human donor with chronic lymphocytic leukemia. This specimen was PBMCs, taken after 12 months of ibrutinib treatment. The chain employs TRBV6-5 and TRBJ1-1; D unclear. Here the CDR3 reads CASSKGSEAFF. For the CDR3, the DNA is TGTGCCAGCAGCAAAGGGTCAGAAGCTTTCTTT.